This entry lists 22 T cell receptor beta chains sequenced from one sample in a study of regulatory T cells in long-lasting Graves disease. Stated time point: newly diagnosed GD, antithyroid drugs for less than 3 months. PBMCs provided the RNA from which the TCR library was made. CDR3-region Arm-PCR and iRepertoire HTBI primers produced the TCR beta libraries. Each CDR3 protein gets one entry after TCRdb re-called the multiplex PCR reads with MiXCR. The table includes 360,000 or so distinct CDR3 sequences, about a sixth detected once. In addition, the sample was reused for a study of T cells in Graves' hyperthyroidism and ophthalmopathy.

The source was peripheral blood mononuclear cells (PBMCs), collected at new diagnosis, from a patient treated with antithyroid drugs. These receptors were collected from a woman aged 18-30 years with Graves disease.

This clonotype is a singleton in its sample. The chain joins TRBV27 to TRBJ1-1; 8 positions match TRBD1. V lost 10 bases, J lost 1 base, and 8 bases stayed unmatched. The CDR3 has 14 amino acids. Germline assignment: CDR1 MNHEY and CDR2 SMNVEV (reference sequence). The CDR3 DNA is TGTGCCACCTACCCCGGGACAGGGAACACTGAAGCTTTCTTT. It yields the protein CATYPGTGNTEAFF.

The chain employs TRBV10-3 and TRBJ2-1, with TRBD1 matching 7 bases. This CDR3 has 13 amino acids. Germline lookup yields CDR1 ENHRY and CDR2 SYGVKD. The V segment lost 6 bases and the J segment 2 bases; nucleotides outside the gene matches: 1. CDR3 in amino acids: CAIRDRPYNEQFF. CDR3 coding DNA: TGTGCCATCAGGGACAGGCCCTACAATGAGCAGTTCTTC.

This clonotype was counted only a few times. This chain joins TRBV12-3 or TRBV12-4 and TRBJ2-7; D is perhaps TRBD2 (5 bases). The V gene lost 3 bases and the J gene lost 3 bases, with 12 bases spanning the gap. The CDR3 is 14 residues long. The CDR3 DNA follows: TGTGCCAGCAGTTTGGGGAGCCTCTTCTACGAGCAGTACTTC. It translates to CASSLGSLFYEQYF.

The sample holds many counts of this clonotype. The chain employs TRBV12-3 or TRBV12-4 and TRBJ2-5, with D perhaps matching TRBD2 (8 bases). Deletions cut 5 bases from V and 1 base from J, with 20 bases between. This CDR3 comprises 17 residues. The CDR3 reads CASSPGGLRDSQETQYF. Written as DNA, the CDR3 is TGTGCCAGCAGTCCGGGGGGGCTCCGGGACAGCCAAGAGACCCAGTACTTC.

V gene TRBV12-3 or TRBV12-4 combines with J gene TRBJ1-4; D not resolved. This CDR3 has 12 amino acids. Trimming stripped 6 bases from V and 8 bases from J, with 10 bases between. The CDR3: CASRSRSEKLFF. The CDR3 DNA reads as TGTGCCAGCAGATCAAGAAGCGAAAAACTGTTTTTT.

The chain carries TRBV30 and TRBJ2-5, with TRBD2 matching 7 bases. CDR1 is GTSNPN, CDR2 SVGIG, per germline (reference sequence). Losses at the gene ends were 2 bases for V and 5 bases for J; bases not matched to a gene: 17. The CDR3 sequence is 17 residues long. CDR3 sequence: CAWSSSGRTGGWETQYF. The CDR3 coding sequence is TGTGCCTGGAGTTCATCGGGCCGGACGGGAGGTTGGGAGACCCAGTACTTC.

This clonotype showed up many times. The V gene is TRBV9, the J gene TRBJ2-1; 7 bases align to TRBD2. J lost 5 bases, V lost 2 bases, and 7 bases had no gene match. The CDR3 has 15 amino acids. Per the germline V gene, CDR1 is SGDLS and CDR2 is YYNGEE. CDR3 bases: TGTGCCAGCAGCGTGAGTAGGGACTATCACAATGAGCAGTTCTTC. Translating it yields CASSVSRDYHNEQFF.

This clonotype was counted only a few times. Given a much more abundant clone one base away, this may be a read error. The chain is built from TRBV28 and TRBJ2-1; 7 positions match TRBD1. CDR1 is MDHEN, CDR2 SYDVKM, per germline. The CDR3 loop spans 13 amino acids. CDR3 sequence reads: CASSWDRYNEQSF. The CDR3, as DNA: TGTGCCAGCAGTTGGGACAGATACAATGAGCAGTCCTTC.

The sample holds many counts of this clonotype. The chain recombines TRBV12-3 or TRBV12-4 with TRBJ2-7; 7 bases line up with TRBD1. This CDR3 is built from 15 residues. V lost 0 bases to trimming and J lost 3 bases; unmatched junction nucleotides: 5. The CDR3 spells CASSLAQGVGYEQYF. CDR3 nucleotides: TGTGCCAGCAGTTTAGCGCAGGGGGTGGGCTACGAGCAGTACTTC.

This clonotype occurred many times. The V call is TRBV28, the J call TRBJ2-7; D is undetermined. The germline CDR1 and CDR2 sequences are MDHEN and SYDVKM. The CDR3 covers 15 residues. V was shortened by 2 bases and J by 2 bases, with 13 bases between the two germline ends. The CDR3, as DNA: TGTGCCAGCAGTTTAAAAAGAGCCGCACCCTACGAGCAGTACTTC. Its protein is CASSLKRAAPYEQYF.

This clonotype was picked up many times. The J gene is TRBJ1-2, the V gene TRBV9; 10 bases are a match to TRBD1. This CDR3 is 17 amino acids long. Germline V gives CDR1 SGDLS, CDR2 YYNGEE. Trimming at V came to 4 bases and at J to 4 bases, leaving 13 bases not matched to a gene. The CDR3 is CASSPRSTGGMGYGYTF. The CDR3 DNA is TGTGCCAGCAGCCCCCGATCGACAGGGGGCATGGGCTATGGCTACACCTTC.

The V and J genes are TRBV5-5 and TRBJ2-3; D is tentatively TRBD1 or TRBD2 (5 bases each). The CDR3 runs to 14 residues. The V and J ends lost 4 bases and 2 bases respectively, with 11 bases between them. The V gene's germline CDR1 is SGHKS and CDR2 YYEKEE (reference sequence). The CDR3 sequence: CASSRTGLTDTQYF. In nucleotides, the CDR3 is TGTGCCAGCAGCCGAACGGGGCTCACAGATACGCAGTATTTT.

This clonotype was counted at least ten times. This rearrangement joins TRBV12-3 or TRBV12-4 to TRBJ1-1, with D tentatively TRBD1 (5 bases). The CDR3 extends over 15 amino acids. Trimming cost V 4 bases and J 4 bases, with 16 bases left between them. As DNA, the CDR3 is TGTGCCAGCAGTTGGGCATGGACGGGGCCCACTGAAGCTTTCTTT. Residues: CASSWAWTGPTEAFF.

This clonotype was seen repeatedly, ten times or more. The chain employs TRBV2 and TRBJ1-2, with 8 bases matching TRBD1. CDR1 is SNHLY and CDR2 is FYNNEI in the germline V gene. V was pared by 11 bases and J by 5 bases, with 16 bases of the junction left unmatched. CDR3 length: 15 amino acids. In DNA form, the CDR3 reads TGTGCCGGCCGGGACAGGACCGCCGAGGGGTATGGCTACACCTTC. Protein product: CAGRDRTAEGYGYTF.

The chain combines TRBV20-1 with TRBJ1-3; D may be TRBD1 (6 bases). The CDR3 consists of 15 residues. Germline CDR1 and CDR2: DFQATT and SNEGSKA (reference sequence). Trimming removed 0 bases at V and 2 bases at J, with 11 bases between. CDR3 sequence (DNA): TGCAGTGCTAGAGAGCTACAGGGTGCTGGAAACACCATATATTTT. This encodes CSARELQGAGNTIYF.

This clonotype has ten or more counts. J is TRBJ2-3 and V is TRBV2; 9 nucleotides agree with TRBD2. V dropped 6 bases and J dropped 3; count of bases not matched to a gene: 10. From germline, CDR1 is SNHLY and CDR2 FYNNEI. This CDR3 has 16 amino acids. This CDR3 is CASRGGSGGMTDTQYF. In DNA form, the CDR3 reads TGTGCCAGCAGGGGGGGGAGCGGGGGGATGACAGATACGCAGTATTTT.

This clonotype appeared a few times. The chain has TRBV5-4 and TRBJ1-2; D not resolved. The germline V gene encodes CDR1 SGHNT and CDR2 YYREEE (reference sequence). The CDR3 covers 13 residues. Trimming took 0 bases from V and 8 from J, leaving 11 bases between them. CDR3 coding DNA: TGTGCCAGCAGCTTGGTTTCGGCGGGGGGCTACACCTTC. Translation gives CASSLVSAGGYTF.

The chain combines TRBV6-1 with TRBJ2-7; 8 bases are shared with TRBD1. Trimming at V came to 6 bases and at J to 1 base, leaving 8 bases not matched to a gene. CDR1 MNHNS and CDR2 SASEGT come from the germline V gene. This CDR3 comprises 15 residues. Written as DNA, the CDR3 is TGTGCCAGCAGACCTGAGGACAGGGATTCCTACGAGCAGTACTTC. Translated: CASRPEDRDSYEQYF.

This clonotype turned up a few times. This chain joins TRBV4-1 and TRBJ2-7, with 12 nucleotides matching TRBD2. This CDR3 is built from 16 residues. The V segment lost 9 bases and the J segment 1 base; nucleotides outside the gene matches: 10. The V gene's germline CDR1 is MGHRA and CDR2 YSYEKL. CDR3 nucleotides: TGCGCCAGTCAGCATGCTAGCGGGAGGGGTTCCTACGAGCAGTACTTC. Translated, it gives CASQHASGRGSYEQYF.

The table lists this clonotype with a few counts. The chain carries TRBV5-1 and TRBJ2-7; TRBD2 is a possible D gene (6 bases). V was trimmed by 3 bases and J by 3 bases, leaving 19 bases between them. CDR1 is SGHRS, CDR2 YFSETQ, per germline. There are 16 residues in the CDR3. The CDR3 reads CASSSGRGGALYEQYF. CDR3 coding DNA: TGCGCCAGCAGCTCGGGAAGGGGCGGGGCGCTCTACGAGCAGTACTTC. The full variable domain, in which reference TRBV5-1 and TRBJ2-7 provide the parts outside the CDR3, is KAGVTQTPRYLIKTRGQQVTLSCSPISGHRSVSWYQQTPGQGLQFLFEYFSETQRNKGNFPGRFSGRQFSNSRSEMNVSTLELGDSALYLCASSSGRGGALYEQYFGPGTRLTVT.

This clonotype has just a few counts. The CDR3 sequence is CSARDLFSSGSSYEQYF. For the CDR3, the DNA is TGCAGTGCTAGAGATCTCTTTTCTAGCGGGAGCTCCTACGAGCAGTACTTC. V gene TRBV20-1 combines with J gene TRBJ2-7; 10 nucleotides agree with TRBD2. The V segment lost 0 bases and the J segment 0 bases; nucleotides outside the gene matches: 8. The germline V gene has CDR1 DFQATT and CDR2 SNEGSKA (reference sequence). CDR3 length: 17 amino acids.

The rearrangement joins TRBV29-1 to TRBJ2-7; 9 nucleotides align to TRBD2. This CDR3 has 15 residues. The V gene's germline CDR1 is SQVTM and CDR2 ANQGSEA. Germline trimming cut 4 bases from V and 4 bases from J; bases unmatched to any gene: 11. This CDR3 is CSVGGVSGRGYEQYF. The CDR3 bases are TGCAGCGTTGGAGGAGTTAGCGGGAGAGGTTACGAGCAGTACTTC.